The clone carrying this T cell receptor beta chain was counted only a few times. The sample has other DNA sequences that encode this CDR3 too. This sample is drawn from a study of shared clonotypes between healthy human individuals. Study as a whole: The donors, two women and a few men, were aged 18 to 49.

Clones were read by immunoSEQ multiplex PCR, and TCRdb kept only the in-frame ones, dropping some. The data hold around 700,000 clones, with about 78% observed a single time. Participating donors were healthy, HIV-negative adults free of recent acute infections or vaccinations. The split of CD4+ cells yielded CD45RA+ naive and CD45RA-negative memory subsets. V was pared by 2 bases and J by 1 base, with 2 bases between. CDR1 and CDR2 (germline): KGHSH, LQKENI. The CDR3 is 12 residues long. The receptor was derived from a young woman in good health. This chain joins TRBV18 and TRBJ2-5; no clear D gene. Sample: memory CD4+ T cells sorted from blood. The subset: CD45RA-negative fraction. The chain's CDR3 is CASSPSQETQYF. DNA for the CDR3: TGTGCCAGCTCACCAAGCCAAGAGACCCAGTACTTC. The whole variable domain, remainder taken from reference TRBV18 and TRBJ2-5, is NAGVMQNPRHLVRRRGQEARLRCSPMKGHSHVYWYRQLPEEGLKFMVYLQKENIIDESGMPKERFSAEFPKEGPSILRIQQVVRGDSAAYFCASSPSQETQYFGPGTRLLVL.